The clone carrying this TCR beta chain was counted only a few times. The record originates from a study of shared T cell receptors in the human thymus. Germline V CDR1 and CDR2: LGHNA, YSLEER. Deletions cut 1 base from V and 2 bases from J, with 11 bases between. The CDR3 consists of 15 residues. Sequencing was performed with immunoSEQ multiplex PCR; in TCRdb, only in-frame clones are kept and a portion is missing. The data contain 700,000 or so clones, approximately 83% of them singletons. The sample was also linked to a second study, of human thymus T cells.

This receptor was taken from a girl in the first two years of life with a congenital heart defect. Sequencing was done on a sample of thymocytes. The chain combines TRBV4-3 with TRBJ2-5; D may be TRBD1 (5 bases). CDR3 sequence: CASSQGGDRQETQYF. The CDR3 nucleotides are TGCGCCAGCAGCCAAGGGGGCGACAGACAAGAGACCCAGTACTTC.